This TCR beta chain was documented in a study of identical twins (dated by TCRdb to about 2016). With respect to the entire study: The study deep-sequenced TCR alpha and beta repertoires from monozygotic twins, unrelated adults of various ages and cord blood to test whether fetal clonotypes persist. Replicate twin experiments were performed at different times using different library preparation protocols to rule out contamination. General study outcomes and caveats: Out-of-frame TCR alpha sequences shared between twins showed an excess of low generation-probability sequences compared with coincidental sharing between unrelated individuals. Abundant cord blood beta clonotypes carried fewer insertions; young adult naive repertoires showed a weaker similar trend, while memory repertoires showed none. Invariant T cells such as MAIT and iNKT could partly confound zero-insertion analyses, though diverse VJ usage argued against this for most clonotypes. Excess twin sharing in beta out-of-frame sequences was weaker because fewer shared sequences lowered the signal-to-noise ratio. Because the same donors could not be followed over many years, the conclusions relied on cross-sectional statistical analysis. In monozygotic twins, out-of-frame TCR alpha sharing was systematically underestimated by recombination models, although the models agreed with sharing between unrelated individuals.

The library was obtained by 5' RACE. These reads were obtained on an Illumina HiSeq 2000. Template switching added a universal primer binding site, and the final cDNA carried a unique molecular identifier that allowed TCR cDNA molecules to be counted accurately. First-strand cDNA for TCR alpha and beta chains was synthesized from specific primers in the conserved constant-segment region. To control for contamination, every cDNA library carried two barcodes: a SMART-Mk sample barcode plus Illumina barcodes. Two successive PCR steps introduced TruSeq adapter sequences along with Illumina sample barcodes. The TCR alpha and beta cDNA libraries were sequenced on the Illumina HiSeq platform using custom primers. The original pipeline was this. Raw reads were processed with MiGEC to extract unique molecular identifiers, and MiXCR was used to determine CDR3 positions. Recombination models were inferred per individual with the repgenHMM and IGoR tools using an EM algorithm. Shared clonotypes were analyzed with the tcR package in R, and sharing was normalized by the product of cloneset sizes. To study raw recombination without the effects of thymic and clonal selection, out-of-frame nonproductive sequences were analyzed. TCRdb trimmed the raw reads at Q25, called clones with MiXCR and kept productive beta chains. Here each entry gathers all rows of one CDR3 protein and keeps the most common genes and DNA. The V and J calls, along with clone size, are taken from TCRdb and not from the paper's own processing. The sample yields 350,000 to 500,000 distinct CDR3 sequences; about 18% were counted once. Of the sample, 10% to 15% falls within the top ten clones.

The germline V gene provides CDR1 ENHRY and CDR2 SYGVKD. Including cysteine and phenylalanine, the CDR3 has 15 amino acids. CDR3 DNA only is kept here, 45 bases in frame from base 1. Compared with germline, V lacks 6 bases and J lacks 7 bases; bases without a gene match: 12. Concerning this clonotype: Its antigen is still unknown. Within one base of it there is no much larger clone, and no base qualities were kept.

All donors were healthy Caucasians. The researchers also sequenced three unrelated adults who were not twins: a male aged 18 to 30, a male aged 50 to 59, and a female aged 50 to 59. Using Miltenyi CD45RO+ enrichment and human naive T-cell isolation kits, memory (CD45RO+) and naive T cells were isolated from PBMC. The chain uses TRBV10-3 and TRBJ2-1; 7 of the junction bases match TRBD2. The receptor's source is a man aged 45-60 years in good health. The sequencing input was naive T cells sorted from blood. This sample's cell subset or site label indicates: cells isolated with a human naive T-cell isolation kit. This receptor has the CDR3 CAIRGERDLLNEQFF. The DNA is as follows: TGTGCCATCAGGGGGGAGCGGGATCTTTTGAATGAGCAGTTCTTC.